These 24 T cell receptor beta chains were sequenced from one sample in a study of T cell responses to AZD1222 COVID-19 vaccine. Profiling relied on immunoSEQ multiplex PCR, and the TCRdb table lists in-frame clones only, not all of them. The sample has roughly 200,000 clones, 85% to 95% seen once. The source was peripheral blood, collected on day 0 of AZD1222 vaccination. These receptors all come from an adult in good health.

The genes are TRBV7-2 and TRBJ1-1; 7 nucleotides line up with TRBD1. Germline loops: CDR1 SGHTA, CDR2 FQGNSA. V lost 5 bases to trimming and J lost 5 bases; unmatched junction nucleotides: 14. The CDR3 has 16 amino acids. The CDR3 reads CASSTTFDRAVTEAFF. The CDR3 DNA reads TGTGCCAGCAGCACCACCTTTGACAGGGCGGTAACTGAAGCTTTCTTT.

The rearrangement joins TRBV28 to TRBJ2-3; 8 nucleotides match TRBD2. Per the germline V gene, CDR1 is MDHEN and CDR2 is SYDVKM. The CDR3 length is 18 residues. Trimming cost V 6 bases and J 1 base; bases outside gene matches: 15. CDR3: CASSQKPGTRFRTDTQYF. The CDR3 nucleotides read TGTGCCAGCAGCCAAAAACCCGGGACTAGATTCCGCACAGATACGCAGTATTTT.

This clone was picked up one time. The chain combines TRBV3-1 (or the pseudogene TRBV3-2) with TRBJ2-6; perhaps TRBD1 as D (5 bases). The CDR3 totals 13 residues. Trimming left V 3 bases short and J 8 bases short, with 8 bases between. CDR1 is LGHDT and CDR2 is YNNKEL in the germline V gene (reference sequence). The CDR3: CASSQAGPNVLTF. DNA of the CDR3: TGTGCCAGCAGCCAGGCAGGGCCCAACGTCCTGACTTTC.

The V gene is TRBV5-1, the J gene TRBJ1-1, with a weak D call TRBD1 (5 bases). CDR3 length: 12 amino acids. Trimming shortened V by 2 bases and J by 9 bases, and 11 bases separated the two germline ends. Germline V gene data show CDR1 as SGHRS and CDR2 as YFSETQ. Here the CDR3 reads CASSFSGDQAFF. The CDR3 DNA reads TGCGCCAGCAGCTTCTCCGGGGACCAAGCTTTCTTT.

The genes are TRBV7-2 and TRBJ1-5; 9 bases are a match to TRBD1. V was clipped by 5 bases and J by 6 bases; unmatched bases: 8. Germline CDR1 is SGHTA and CDR2 is FQGNSA. This CDR3 contains 15 residues. The CDR3 DNA follows: TGTGCCAGCAGCCCCGGACAGGGGACGGGTCAGCCCCAGCATTTT. It is translated as CASSPGQGTGQPQHF.

The chain recombines TRBV11-2 with TRBJ1-1; D gene unclear. The CDR3 contains 14 residues. Germline assignment: CDR1 SGHAT and CDR2 FQNNGV. V lost 2 bases and J lost 0, with 7 bases in between. CDR3 in DNA: TGTGCCAGCAGCTTATCAGTAATGAACACTGAAGCTTTCTTT. It translates to CASSLSVMNTEAFF.

The chain is built from TRBV19 and TRBJ1-5; 10 bases fit TRBD1. Germline V gene data show CDR1 as LNHDA and CDR2 as SQIVND (reference sequence). The CDR3 runs 16 residues. J lost 8 bases, V lost 3 bases, and 10 bases had no gene match. The DNA of the CDR3 is TGTGCCAGTAGTATTGGACAGGGGGGCGCCGGGGAGCCCCAGCATTTT. It specifies CASSIGQGGAGEPQHF.

The chain links TRBV9 to TRBJ1-3, with 7 nucleotides matching TRBD1. CDR3 size: 15 residues. Per germline, CDR1 SGDLS and CDR2 YYNGEE. The ends lost 2 bases at V and 0 bases at J; junction bases unmatched: 2. The CDR3 here is CASSVDRVSGNTIYF. The CDR3 region has the DNA TGTGCCAGCAGCGTCGACAGGGTCTCTGGAAACACCATATATTTT. The full variable domain, completed using reference TRBV9 and TRBJ1-3, is DSGVTQTPKHLITATGQRVTLRCSPRSGDLSVYWYQQSLDQGLQFLIQYYNGEERAKGNILERFSAQQFPDLHSELNLSSLELGDSALYFCASSVDRVSGNTIYFGEGSWLTVV.

This clone was observed a single time. The CDR3 sequence: CASSQGRVQPQHF. The CDR3 DNA follows: TGTGCCAGCAGCCAGGGCAGGGTTCAGCCCCAGCATTTT. The chain recombines TRBV3-1 (or the pseudogene TRBV3-2) with TRBJ1-5; maybe TRBD1 (5 bases). The CDR3 runs 13 residues. V lost 3 bases and J lost 6, with 9 bases in between. Germline V gives CDR1 LGHDT, CDR2 YNNKEL (reference sequence).

The V gene is TRBV5-4, the J gene TRBJ2-2; D is unresolved. This CDR3 has 16 amino acids. Germline loops: CDR1 SGHNT, CDR2 YYREEE (reference sequence). V was clipped by 0 bases and J by 6 bases, with 15 bases between them. The CDR3, as DNA: TGTGCCAGCAGCTTGGACCTACAAGGCAGAGCCGGGGAGCTGTTTTTT. Encoded protein: CASSLDLQGRAGELFF.

Points on this clone: At one of its ends the junction is not consistent with the germline gene, which may arise from a read error. The gene calls are TRBV12-3 or TRBV12-4 and TRBJ1-1; D might be TRBD1 (6 bases). This CDR3 contains 13 residues. The CDR3 loop is CASSLDRHTEAFF. CDR3 bases: TGTGCCAGCAGCTTAGACAGGCACACTGAAGCTTTCTTT.

The chain uses TRBV27 and TRBJ1-2; D is perhaps TRBD1 (6 bases). The CDR3 contains 13 residues. Deletions cut 6 bases from V and 4 bases from J, with 12 bases between. CDR1 is MNHEY and CDR2 is SMNVEV in the germline V gene (reference sequence). CDR3 bases: TGTGCCAGCAGCCGAGGACAGTCCTATGGCTACACCTTC. As protein: CASSRGQSYGYTF.

The chain employs TRBV4-3 and TRBJ1-5; 10 bases align to TRBD1. Germline lookup yields CDR1 LGHNA and CDR2 YSLEER. With 3 bases clipped from V and 5 bases from J, the junction kept 1 base outside the gene matches. The CDR3 covers 14 residues. CDR3 nucleotide sequence: TGCGCCAGCAGCCATGGACAGGGGGATCAGCCCCAGCATTTT. It translates to CASSHGQGDQPQHF.

The chain uses TRBV27 and TRBJ2-1; 8 bases are shared with TRBD1. V shed 6 bases, J shed 4 bases, and the junction held 17 bases outside the gene matches. The length of the CDR3 is 18 residues. CDR1 is MNHEY, CDR2 SMNVEV, per germline (reference sequence). The CDR3 region is CASRKLYAGQGLYNEQFF. Here the CDR3 DNA reads TGTGCCAGCAGGAAACTTTACGCAGGACAGGGCCTTTACAATGAGCAGTTCTTC.

The chain joins TRBV7-3 to TRBJ1-1; the D is unclear. Trimming stripped 0 bases from V and 7 bases from J, with 12 bases between. Germline CDR1 reads SGHTA; CDR2 reads FQGTGA. This CDR3 has 14 residues. The CDR3 reads CASSLTGFSGEAFF. CDR3 coding DNA: TGTGCCAGCAGCTTAACCGGGTTTAGTGGTGAAGCTTTCTTT.

The chain uses TRBV11-2 and TRBJ1-1; D not resolved. The CDR3 contains 15 residues. V gave up 5 bases and J gave up 0 bases, with 13 bases separating them. The germline V gene has CDR1 SGHAT and CDR2 FQNNGV. CDR3 sequence reads: CASSPRTALNTEAFF. The DNA of the CDR3 is TGTGCCAGCAGCCCTCGGACCGCCTTGAACACTGAAGCTTTCTTT.

The V gene is TRBV5-4, the J gene TRBJ2-2; D is unresolved. V dropped 0 bases and J dropped 4 bases, with 10 bases sitting between them. CDR1 and CDR2 (germline): SGHNT, YYREEE (reference sequence). This CDR3 is 15 amino acids long. In DNA form, the CDR3 reads TGTGCCAGCAGCTTGGATGCCACCATCACCGGGGAGCTGTTTTTT. It encodes CASSLDATITGELFF.

This clone occurred a few times. V is TRBV27 and J is TRBJ1-2, with D hard to call. V was clipped by 0 bases and J by 0 bases, with 5 bases between them. In germline, CDR1 is MNHEY, CDR2 SMNVEV (reference sequence). This CDR3 comprises 14 residues. The CDR3 loop is CASSLSWTNYGYTF. The CDR3 nucleotides are TGTGCCAGCAGTTTATCCTGGACTAACTATGGCTACACCTTC.

The rearrangement links TRBV4-1 to TRBJ1-4; 9 bases are shared with TRBD1. The J call may be faulty, since TRBJ2-2 better matches the DNA end. The germline gives CDR1 MGHRA, CDR2 YSYEKL. This CDR3 spans 14 amino acids. CDR3 protein: CASSPRDRVTELFF. CDR3 DNA sequence: TGCGCCAGCAGCCCCCGGGACAGGGTCACGGAGCTGTTTTTT.

The chain joins TRBV10-3 to TRBJ1-5, with TRBD1 matching over 10 bases. V gave up 4 bases and J gave up 7 bases; unmatched junction bases: 7. CDR3 length: 15 residues. The germline gives CDR1 ENHRY, CDR2 SYGVKD. Here the CDR3 reads CAISGPGTGDQPQHF. The CDR3 region has the DNA TGTGCCATCAGTGGGCCCGGGACAGGGGACCAGCCCCAGCATTTT.

This clone was detected only a few times. The chain combines TRBV30 with TRBJ2-5; 9 bases map to TRBD1. Germline loops: CDR1 GTSNPN, CDR2 SVGIG (reference sequence). V shed 7 bases, J shed 4 bases, and the junction held 4 bases outside the gene matches. CDR3 length: 12 amino acids. The chain's CDR3 is CASDRGIETQYF. The CDR3 DNA reads as TGTGCCTCGGACAGGGGCATAGAGACCCAGTACTTC.

This rearrangement joins TRBV6-6 to TRBJ1-2; TRBD1 agrees at 8 bases. The length of the CDR3 is 14 residues. V lost 7 bases and J lost 4; bases outside the gene matches: 8. CDR1 and CDR2 (germline): MNHNY, SVGAGI (reference sequence). CDR3 protein: CASTPSDRAYGYTF. The CDR3, as DNA: TGTGCCAGCACTCCCTCGGACAGGGCCTATGGCTACACCTTC.

This sequence joins TRBV19 and TRBJ2-7; 7 positions match TRBD1. Looked up from germline, CDR1 is LNHDA and CDR2 is SQIVND (reference sequence). CDR3 length: 13 residues. The ends lost 5 bases at V and 3 bases at J; junction bases unmatched: 4. CDR3 sequence: CASSPAGGYEQYF. CDR3 DNA: TGTGCCAGTAGTCCCGCAGGGGGCTACGAGCAGTACTTC.

The chain joins TRBV5-6 to TRBJ1-3, with 8 bases matching TRBD1. The CDR3 is 16 residues long. Germline CDR1 reads SGHDT; CDR2 reads YYEEEE. V lost 4 bases to trimming and J lost 0 bases; unmatched junction nucleotides: 6. The DNA for the CDR3 is TGTGCCAGCAGCCTAGGACAGGGTAACTCTGGAAACACCATATATTTT. Translating gives CASSLGQGNSGNTIYF. The whole variable domain, filled in from reference TRBV5-6 and TRBJ1-3, reads DAGVTQSPTHLIKTRGQQVTLRCSPKSGHDTVSWYQQALGQGPQFIFQYYEEEERQRGNFPDRFSGHQFPNYSSELNVNALLLGDSALYLCASSLGQGNSGNTIYFGEGSWLTVV.